This T cell receptor beta chain emerged from a study of shared clonotypes between healthy human individuals. Clones were read by immunoSEQ multiplex PCR, and TCRdb kept only the in-frame ones, dropping some. This table has around 480,000 clones, 60% to 80% appearing once. Germline V gene sequence: CDR1 SGHTA, CDR2 FQGNSA. The V end lost 4 bases, the J end lost 8 bases, and 15 bases lay between the germline ends. The CDR3 totals 14 residues. Material for sequencing was PBMCs. The sequence derives from a woman aged 40 to 50 in good health. Some clones in this sample may be carry-over from other donors' samples. J is TRBJ2-1 and V is TRBV7-2; D unresolved. The CDR3 sequence is CASSSPDFEDEQFF. CDR3 bases: TGTGCCAGCAGCTCTCCGGATTTCGAAGATGAGCAGTTCTTC.